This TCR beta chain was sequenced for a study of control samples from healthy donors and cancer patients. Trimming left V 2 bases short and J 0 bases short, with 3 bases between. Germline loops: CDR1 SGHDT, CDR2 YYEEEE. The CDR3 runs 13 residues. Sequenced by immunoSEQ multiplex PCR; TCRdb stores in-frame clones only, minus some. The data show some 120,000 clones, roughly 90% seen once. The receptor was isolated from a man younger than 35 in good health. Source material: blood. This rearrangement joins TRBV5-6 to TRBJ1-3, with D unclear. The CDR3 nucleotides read TGTGCCAGCAGCTTTCTCTCTGGAAACACCATATATTTT. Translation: CASSFLSGNTIYF.